One and the same sample provided the 2 T cell receptor beta chains below, sequenced in a study of beta chain features in type 1 diabetes. Overall study results and limits: Among patients with Type 1 diabetes, TCRB CDR3s were moderately but significantly shorter in every one of the four CD4+ subsets.

The antigens for these receptors are not known. Since all of the isolated RNA was reverse transcribed, expressed TCRB transcripts were what got sequenced. Assay: immunoSEQ multiplex PCR; the TCRdb copy retains only in-frame clones and omits some. The sample lists about 300,000 clones, roughly 14% occurring once. Source material: naive CD4+ T cells from blood. Receptors were obtained from a woman under 30 with type 1 diabetes.

This sequence joins TRBV4-2 and TRBJ2-5; 7 positions agree with TRBD2. The CDR3 is made up of 14 amino acids. The J segment lost 4 bases and the V segment lost 1 base, leaving 3 bases of the junction unmatched. Germline loops: CDR1 LGHNA, CDR2 YNFKEQ. The chain's CDR3 is CASSQVGEGETQYF. For the CDR3, the DNA is TGTGCCAGCAGCCAAGTCGGGGAGGGAGAGACCCAGTACTTC.

J is TRBJ2-1 and V is TRBV18, with 12 bases fitting TRBD2. CDR1 and CDR2 from the germline V gene are KGHSH and LQKENI. This CDR3 has 15 residues. V was clipped by 6 bases and J by 4 bases; unmatched bases: 4. DNA of the CDR3: TGTGCCAGCTCGCGAGGGACTAGCGGGTACAATGAGCAGTTCTTC. Translation gives CASSRGTSGYNEQFF.